This T cell receptor beta chain was recovered during a study of identifying expanded T cells in peripheral blood (dated by TCRdb to between 2018 and 2021). With regard to the full study: Technical replicates were generated by sequencing separate aliquots of the same genomic DNA pool, and four replicates were compared pairwise. Results the study describes overall, beyond this receptor: Across all healthy-donor time intervals, the beta-binomial model significantly lowered both the number of clones called differentially abundant and the false-positive rate. For all healthy donors, the variance in clone template counts between approximately two-week samples rose significantly as total template count increased. The authors expected that over much longer intervals, such as months to years, biological variance in healthy repertoires might increase even further. The binomial model flagged about 1.2 differentially abundant clones between technical replicates, compared with 15 to 17 over around 2 weeks and 19 over about four weeks.

TCRbeta CDR3 regions were profiled with the immunoSEQ Assay using bias-controlled multiplex PCR amplification of genomic DNA. Under the source paper's analysis protocol: The absolute abundance of each unique TCRbeta CDR3 region was quantified after sequences were collapsed and filtered. Two models were used to test differential abundance: a binomial model (Fisher-equivalent) and a beta-binomial model that adds time-dependent variance fitted from healthy donors. Clones with fewer than 5 combined templates were excluded, and clones with Benjamini-Hochberg FDR below 0.01 were called differentially abundant. Beta-binomial variance was modeled as a function of total template count across the two samples using the form v = (b*log(k)+a)^2. In its TCRdb copy, this immuneACCESS table keeps in-frame sequences only and misses some clones. Where compared with another copy, unresolved V genes explain less than half of these, and the others have no known cause. The DNA was the basis for D and trimming; V, J and clone size are from that table. This sample is represented by some 100,000 clones; about 87% of them were singletons. Clones ranked in the top ten supply approximately 8% of the sample.

During the collection period, no infections or other immune events were recorded for the healthy donors. Blood repertoires from healthy donors were used as a training cohort for calibrating time-dependent variance in a beta-binomial model of differential abundance of T-cell clones. The training cohort was composed of roughly ten healthy donors, 3 female and 7 male. Donor ages ranged from about 25 to 70 years, with an average of about 40 years. Whole blood, obtained from a commercial supplier, was collected from each healthy donor at three time points spaced approximately two weeks apart. For immunosequencing, genomic DNA was extracted from unsorted whole blood. Looking up the germline V gene yields CDR1 SGDLS and CDR2 YYNGEE. The germline V and J ends show losses of 0 bases and 0 bases respectively, and no gene match explains 3 bases of the junction. Taken from cysteine to phenylalanine, the CDR3 has 16 residues. The only DNA kept is the CDR3, 48 bases in frame from the first base.

As to this clone: Its antigen is not yet known. Within one base of it there is no much larger clone, and no base qualities were kept.

The sequence was collected from a person aged 18-69 years in good health. The chain employs TRBV9 and TRBJ2-3, with 8 bases in between that match TRBD2. The sequenced sample consisted of blood. The DNA reads TGTGCCAGCAGCGTAGGGGCTAGCGGGAGCACAGATACGCAGTATTTT. Its protein is CASSVGASGSTDTQYF.